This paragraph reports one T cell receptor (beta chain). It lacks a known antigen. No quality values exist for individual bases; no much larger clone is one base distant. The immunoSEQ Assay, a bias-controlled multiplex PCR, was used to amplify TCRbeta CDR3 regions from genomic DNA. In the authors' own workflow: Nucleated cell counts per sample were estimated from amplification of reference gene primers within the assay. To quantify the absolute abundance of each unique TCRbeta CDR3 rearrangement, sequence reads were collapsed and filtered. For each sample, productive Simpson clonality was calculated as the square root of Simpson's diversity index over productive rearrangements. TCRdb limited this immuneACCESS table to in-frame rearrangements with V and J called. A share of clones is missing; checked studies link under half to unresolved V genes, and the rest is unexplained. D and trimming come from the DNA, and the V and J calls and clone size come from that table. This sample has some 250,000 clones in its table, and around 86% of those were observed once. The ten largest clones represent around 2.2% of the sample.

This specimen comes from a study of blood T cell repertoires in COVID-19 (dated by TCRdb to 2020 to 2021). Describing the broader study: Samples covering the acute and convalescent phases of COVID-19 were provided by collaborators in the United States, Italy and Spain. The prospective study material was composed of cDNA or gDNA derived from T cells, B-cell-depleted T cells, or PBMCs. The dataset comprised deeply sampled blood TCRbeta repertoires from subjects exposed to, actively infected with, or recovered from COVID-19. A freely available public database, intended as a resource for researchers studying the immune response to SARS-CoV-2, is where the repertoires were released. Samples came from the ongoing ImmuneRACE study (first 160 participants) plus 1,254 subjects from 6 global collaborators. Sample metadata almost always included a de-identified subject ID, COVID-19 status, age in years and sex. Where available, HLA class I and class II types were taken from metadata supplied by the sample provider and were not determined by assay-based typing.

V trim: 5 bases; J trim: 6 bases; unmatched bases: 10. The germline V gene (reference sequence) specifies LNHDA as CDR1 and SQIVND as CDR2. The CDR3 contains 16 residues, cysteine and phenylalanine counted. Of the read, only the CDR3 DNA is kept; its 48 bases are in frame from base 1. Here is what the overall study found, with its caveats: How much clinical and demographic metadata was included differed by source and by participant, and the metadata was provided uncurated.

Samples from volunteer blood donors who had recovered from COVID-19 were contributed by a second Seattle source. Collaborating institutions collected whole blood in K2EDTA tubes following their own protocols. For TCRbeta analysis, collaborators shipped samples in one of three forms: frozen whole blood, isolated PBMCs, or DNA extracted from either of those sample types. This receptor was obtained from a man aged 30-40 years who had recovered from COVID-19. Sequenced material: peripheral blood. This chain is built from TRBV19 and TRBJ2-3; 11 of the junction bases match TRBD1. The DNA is TGTGCCAGTAGTCCCCGGCGGGACAGGGGGGCCGATACGCAGTATTTT. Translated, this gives CASSPRRDRGADTQYF.